The present T cell receptor beta chain was sequenced within a study of early T cells in non-severe SARS-CoV-2 infection (dated by TCRdb to the early 2020s). Regarding the study in general: TCR sequencing used bulk RNA from unsorted whole blood, so alpha and beta chains could not be paired.

General study outcomes and caveats: VDJdb matching was skewed toward anti-spike CD8 responses, so virus-specific expansions were likely underestimated and private and CD4 specificities were missed.

The study was a case-control design nested within a healthcare worker cohort in London, UK, with weekly nasopharyngeal swab PCR tests and blood sampling. Healthcare workers were recruited between 23 and 31 March 2020, during the week of the UK lockdown, and were followed weekly for up to roughly 15 weeks. Library construction relied on 5' RACE. Sequencing took place on a NextSeq 500. In the TCR library protocol, unique molecular identifiers were attached to individual cDNA molecules to correct for PCR bias and sequencing error. TCR alpha and beta chains were both sequenced, and the abundances of alpha and beta sequences in each sample were closely correlated with each other. On the study's bioinformatics: Decombinator V4 was used to perform V gene, J gene and CDR3 annotation of TCR sequences. Expanded TCRs were defined as changing significantly between any two time points under a Poisson model with p below 0.0001. TCR abundances were normalised to the total number of TCRs sequenced per sample and were expressed as counts per million. TRAV1-2 paired with TRAJ12, TRAJ20 or TRAJ33 defined MAIT TCRs, while TRAV10 paired with TRAJ18 defined iNKT TCRs. A search of VDJdb, accessed on 1 November 2021, was run for TCRs annotated to CMV, EBV and SARS-CoV-2, with TCRs annotated for multiple antigens excluded. The public sequencing data were trimmed at Q25 with fastp and processed into clonotypes with MiXCR by TCRdb, which kept only in-frame beta chains. Each CDR3 protein appears once, grouped with its most common genes and DNA. For this entry, the V and J calls and clone size follow TCRdb and not the study's own pipeline. In this sample the table shows about 90,000 distinct CDR3 sequences, approximately 12% of which occur a single time. The ten largest clones add up to approximately 4.4% of the sample.

Trimmed from V: 4 bases; trimmed from J: 4 bases; junction bases lacking a gene match: 5. Taken from cysteine to phenylalanine, the CDR3 has 16 residues. The CDR3 DNA has 48 bases and is translated from base 1. The germline V gene encodes CDR1 GTSNPN and CDR2 SVGIG (reference sequence). A word on this clonotype: Its antigen is currently not known. The input lacks base qualities; no much larger clone sits a single base away.

This clonotype originated in an adult who was a healthcare worker with PCR-confirmed SARS-CoV-2 infection or an uninfected control (not recorded which). Material: whole blood, obtained at baseline. Recombination linked TRBV30 to TRBJ2-2, and 14 bases in between align with TRBD2. Read as DNA, the sequence is TGTGCCTGGAAGGGACTAGCGGGAGTACTCACCGGGGAGCTGTTTTTT. This sequence encodes CAWKGLAGVLTGELFF.